This T cell receptor beta chain was recovered during a study of regulatory T cells in long-lasting Graves disease. This CDR3 has 17 amino acids. Germline CDR1 is KGHDR and CDR2 is SFDVKD. Unmatched junction bases numbered 12, after V lost 5 bases and J lost 7 bases. Indicated time point: persistent/refractory GD, antithyroid drugs over 5 years with positive TRAb. Construction of the TCR library relied on RNA isolated from PBMCs. Libraries of TCR beta came from iRepertoire HTBI primers plus Arm-PCR of CDR3 regions. From the multiplex PCR reads, TCRdb called clonotypes with MiXCR, one entry per CDR3 protein. There are 400,000 to 600,000 distinct CDR3 sequences in the sample; around a fifth occur only once, and around 7% lies in the top ten.

This material consisted of peripheral blood mononuclear cells (PBMCs), taken when the disease was refractory, from a patient treated with antithyroid drugs. The rearrangement links TRBV24-1 to TRBJ2-2, with 10 bases aligning to TRBD2. The receptor was isolated from a female donor with Graves disease. The CDR3 DNA reads as TGTGCCACCAGTGCCCTGAGCGGGAGGGCCTCCTACGGGGAGCTGTTTTTT. Its protein product is CATSALSGRASYGELFF.